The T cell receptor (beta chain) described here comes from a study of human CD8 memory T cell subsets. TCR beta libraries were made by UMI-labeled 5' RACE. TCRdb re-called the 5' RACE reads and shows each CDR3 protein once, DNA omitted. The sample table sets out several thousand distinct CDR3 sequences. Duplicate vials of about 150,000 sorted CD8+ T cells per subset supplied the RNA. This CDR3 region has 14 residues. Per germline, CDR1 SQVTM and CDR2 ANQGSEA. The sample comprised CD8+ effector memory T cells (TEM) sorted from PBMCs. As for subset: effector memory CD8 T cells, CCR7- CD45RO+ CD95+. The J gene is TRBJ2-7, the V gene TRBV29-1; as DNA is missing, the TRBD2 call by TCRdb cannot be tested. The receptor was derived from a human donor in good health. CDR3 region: CSVEDGSESYEQYF.